The 14 T cell receptor beta chains presented below share a single source sample, sequenced in a study of blood T cells in healthy people across ages. The second PCR ran roughly 7 to 12 cycles with a sample-barcoded 5' primer and J-beta primers. TCRdb fed the 5' RACE reads into MiXCR, producing one record per CDR3 protein. The sample has 850,000 to 1,000,000 distinct CDR3 sequences; about 51% are singletons. The sample comprised blood. The source is a woman aged 60-70 years in good health.

The chain has TRBV19 and TRBJ2-6; a possible D gene is TRBD1 (5 bases). The ends were cut back, 10 bases at V and 3 bases at J, with 13 bases in the middle. CDR3 length equals 14 residues. The V gene's germline CDR1 is LNHDA and CDR2 SQIVND (reference sequence). The CDR3 loop reads CATDPRDGANVLTF. The CDR3 nucleotides read TGTGCCACCGACCCCAGGGATGGGGCCAACGTCCTGACTTTC.

The chain links TRBV7-8 to TRBJ1-4, with 9 bases aligning to TRBD1. The CDR3 length is 14 residues. V was clipped by 5 bases and J by 8 bases; unmatched bases: 6. CDR1 is SGHVS and CDR2 is FQNEAQ in the germline V gene. The chain's CDR3 is CASSHGTGIEKLFF. The CDR3 DNA sequence: TGTGCCAGCAGCCACGGGACAGGGATCGAAAAACTGTTTTTT.

This clonotype was seen a single time. A read error may account for a junction end that differs from germline. This chain joins TRBV5-1 and TRBJ2-1; no firm D call. Germline V CDR1 and CDR2: SGHRS, YFSETQ. The CDR3 length is 13 residues. The CDR3 sequence: CVSWQAVGNEQFF. The DNA of the CDR3 is TGCGTCAGCTGGCAGGCGGTTGGCAATGAGCAGTTCTTC.

The V gene is TRBV9, the J gene TRBJ2-7; 7 bases match TRBD1. CDR1 is SGDLS and CDR2 is YYNGEE in the germline V gene. V dropped 2 bases and J dropped 2; count of bases not matched to a gene: 4. The CDR3 is 14 amino acids. In DNA, the CDR3 is TGTGCCAGCAGCGTGCGGACAGGTGCCTACGAGCAGTACTTC. It yields the protein CASSVRTGAYEQYF.

This clonotype was seen more than once but under ten times. The rearrangement uses TRBV20-1 and TRBJ2-1; tentatively, D is TRBD2 (5 bases). Trimming took off 6 bases at V and 0 bases at J, with 15 bases between the two ends. The germline CDR1 and CDR2 sequences are DFQATT and SNEGSKA (reference sequence). The CDR3 is 15 residues long. In nucleotides, the CDR3 is TGCAGTGCCACCTCTAGCAGGATCTCCTACAATGAGCAGTTCTTC. Translated, it gives CSATSSRISYNEQFF.

The V call is TRBV6-2 or TRBV6-3, the J call TRBJ2-5; TRBD1 matches at 12 bases. CDR3 length: 16 residues. In germline, CDR1 is MNHEY, CDR2 SVGEGT. Trimming took 4 bases from V and 5 from J; bases not matched to a gene: 8. For the CDR3, the DNA is TGTGCCAGCAGTTCCTGGGACAGGGGGCGCGTTGAGACCCAGTACTTC. Translating gives CASSSWDRGRVETQYF.

This clonotype was counted between two and nine times. This chain connects TRBV29-1 to TRBJ2-3, with D possibly matching TRBD1 (6 bases). Trimming pared 5 bases from V and 2 bases from J, leaving 14 bases between. The germline V gene encodes CDR1 SQVTM and CDR2 ANQGSEA. This CDR3 spans 14 amino acids. CDR3 nucleotides: TGCAGCGTTAGACCGGGACATTACACAGATACGCAGTATTTT. It is translated as CSVRPGHYTDTQYF.

The chain uses TRBV29-1 and TRBJ1-1; possibly TRBD1 for D (6 bases). V was clipped by 7 bases and J by 6 bases, with 12 bases between them. The germline V gene has CDR1 SQVTM and CDR2 ANQGSEA. This CDR3 has 11 residues. The CDR3 region has the DNA TGCAGCGGCCGGTGGGGGCCTGAAGCTTTCTTT. Residues: CSGRWGPEAFF.

The rearrangement uses TRBV27 and TRBJ2-3; 7 bases match TRBD1. Trimming at V came to 6 bases and at J to 0 bases, leaving 6 bases not matched to a gene. Germline V gives CDR1 MNHEY, CDR2 SMNVEV (reference sequence). This CDR3 has 15 amino acids. CDR3 region: CASRTDRTSTDTQYF. The CDR3 DNA reads TGTGCCAGCAGGACGGACAGGACTAGCACAGATACGCAGTATTTT.

The chain couples TRBV5-1 to TRBJ2-5; unclear D gene. The CDR3 length is 14 residues. CDR1 is SGHRS and CDR2 is YFSETQ in the germline V gene. V lost 7 bases, J lost 1 base, and 14 bases lay in between. CDR3 coding DNA: TGCGCCAGCTCCATAAACTCTTTCCAAGAGACCCAGTACTTC. Translated, it gives CASSINSFQETQYF.

V gene TRBV4-2 combines with J gene TRBJ2-3; D is uncertain. Germline CDR1 and CDR2: LGHNA and YNFKEQ. The CDR3 totals 13 residues. V lost 1 base to trimming and J lost 6 bases, with 8 bases between them. The CDR3 reads CASSQGPRDTQYF. The CDR3 DNA reads TGTGCCAGCAGCCAAGGTCCCCGGGATACGCAGTATTTT.

The chain combines TRBV20-1 with TRBJ2-5; no clear D gene. The CDR3 consists of 12 residues. Germline CDR1 DFQATT, CDR2 SNEGSKA (reference sequence). The ends were cut back, 2 bases at V and 4 bases at J, with 8 bases in the middle. For the CDR3, the DNA is TGCAGTGCTAGAATGGGGTCAGAGACCCAGTACTTC. Its protein is CSARMGSETQYF.

This clonotype was picked up a small number of times. The J gene is TRBJ1-2, the V gene TRBV4-1; D might be TRBD1 (5 bases). Per germline, CDR1 MGHRA and CDR2 YSYEKL. V was clipped by 5 bases and J by 1 base, with 20 bases between them. The CDR3 runs 17 residues. The CDR3, as DNA: TGCGCCAGCAGCGCAGGACACCCACTGGCCTATAACTATGGCTACACCTTC. Translation gives CASSAGHPLAYNYGYTF.

This clonotype was seen a handful of times. The chain couples TRBV15 to TRBJ2-3; D is uncertain. Trimming cost V 0 bases and J 0 bases, with 16 bases left between them. This CDR3 comprises 18 residues. Germline V lookup: CDR1 LNHNV, CDR2 YYDKDF (reference sequence). This chain's CDR3 is CATSRELGQITSTDTQYF. The CDR3 region has the DNA TGTGCCACCAGCAGAGAACTTGGTCAGATCACTAGCACAGATACGCAGTATTTT.